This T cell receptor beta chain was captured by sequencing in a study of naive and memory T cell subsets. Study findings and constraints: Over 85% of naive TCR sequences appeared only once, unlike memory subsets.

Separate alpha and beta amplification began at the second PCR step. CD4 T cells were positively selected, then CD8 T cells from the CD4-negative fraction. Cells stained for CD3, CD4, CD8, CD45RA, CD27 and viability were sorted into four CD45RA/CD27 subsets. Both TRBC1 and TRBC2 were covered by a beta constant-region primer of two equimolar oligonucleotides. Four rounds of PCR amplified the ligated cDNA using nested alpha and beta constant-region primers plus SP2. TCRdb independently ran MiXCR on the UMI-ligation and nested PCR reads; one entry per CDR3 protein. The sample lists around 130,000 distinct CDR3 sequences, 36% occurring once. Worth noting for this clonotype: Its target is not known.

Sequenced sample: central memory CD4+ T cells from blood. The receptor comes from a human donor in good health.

CDR3 loop: CASHQGVKPQHF. The CDR3 coding sequence is TGTGCCAGCCACCAGGGGGTAAAGCCCCAGCATTTT. This chain connects TRBV28 to TRBJ1-5, with TRBD1 identical over 7 bases. The CDR3 totals 12 residues. Looked up from germline, CDR1 is MDHEN and CDR2 is SYDVKM. V was clipped by 8 bases and J by 8 bases; unmatched bases: 6.